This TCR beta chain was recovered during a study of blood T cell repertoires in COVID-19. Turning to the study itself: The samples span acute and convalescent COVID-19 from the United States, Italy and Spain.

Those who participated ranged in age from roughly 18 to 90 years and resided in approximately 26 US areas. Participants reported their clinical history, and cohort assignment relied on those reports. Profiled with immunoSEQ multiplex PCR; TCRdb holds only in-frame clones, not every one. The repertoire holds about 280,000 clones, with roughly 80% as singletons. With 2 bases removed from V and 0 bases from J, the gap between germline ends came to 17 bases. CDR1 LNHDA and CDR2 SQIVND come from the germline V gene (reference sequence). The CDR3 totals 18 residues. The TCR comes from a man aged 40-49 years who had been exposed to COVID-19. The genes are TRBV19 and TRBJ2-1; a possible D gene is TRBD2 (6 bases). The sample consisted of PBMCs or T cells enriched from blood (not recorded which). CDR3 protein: CASSIYGWRESSYNEQFF. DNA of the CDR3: TGTGCCAGTAGTATATATGGTTGGAGGGAGAGCTCCTACAATGAGCAGTTCTTC.